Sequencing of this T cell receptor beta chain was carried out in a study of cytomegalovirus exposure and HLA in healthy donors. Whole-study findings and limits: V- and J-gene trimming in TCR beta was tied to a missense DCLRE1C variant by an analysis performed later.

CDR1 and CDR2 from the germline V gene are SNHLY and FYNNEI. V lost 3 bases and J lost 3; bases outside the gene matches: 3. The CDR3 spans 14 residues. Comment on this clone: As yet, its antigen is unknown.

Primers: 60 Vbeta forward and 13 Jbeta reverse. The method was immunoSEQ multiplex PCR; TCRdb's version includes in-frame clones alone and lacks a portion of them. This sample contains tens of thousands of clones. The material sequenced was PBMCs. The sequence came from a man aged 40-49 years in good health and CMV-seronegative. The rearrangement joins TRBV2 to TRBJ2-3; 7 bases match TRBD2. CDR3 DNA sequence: TGTGCCAGCAGTGATTGGCGGGGGACAGATACGCAGTATTTT. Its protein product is CASSDWRGTDTQYF.